These T cell receptor beta chains were read from a single sample in a study of post-analysis software for immune sequencing data. Via MiXCR, TCRdb re-called the PCR reads, giving one row per CDR3 protein. The sample records about 540,000 distinct CDR3 sequences, roughly 34% being singletons. Sequenced sample: blood. Source of these receptors: a girl aged 2-17 years with multiple sclerosis. CDR3s include the opening cysteine and the closing phenylalanine or tryptophan. The order of the fields is J gene, D gene, clone size, V gene, CDR3 DNA, CDR3 protein. D genes are given only for firm matches. The size entry is marked missing in some rows and otherwise reads once, few, many or a size class.

>TRBJ2-3|NA|NA|TRBV3-1
TGTGCCAGCAGCCAAGTGGTAGCAACTAGCACAGATACGCAGTATTTT
CASSQVVATSTDTQYF
>TRBJ2-3|TRBD1|NA|TRBV4-1
TGCGCCAGCAGCCAAGATAGGGGCAGGGGGCTGTCGCAGTATTTT
CASSQDRGRGLSQYF
>TRBJ2-7|NA|few|TRBV7-9
TGTGCCAGCAGCTCCTCGGTGGGGGAATACGAGCAGTACTTC
CASSSSVGEYEQYF
>TRBJ2-5|NA|NA|TRBV7-8
TGTGCCAGCAGCTCTAAGTGGGAGTACCAAGAGACCCAGTACTTC
CASSSKWEYQETQYF
>TRBJ2-2|NA|NA|TRBV5-6
TGTGCCAGCAGCTTAGGACCGCGCACCGGGGAGCTGTTTTTT
CASSLGPRTGELFF
>TRBJ2-1|TRBD1|NA|TRBV6-5
TGTGCCAGTTTCGGGGACAGGGCTTCCTACAATGAGCAGTTCTTC
CASFGDRASYNEQFF
>TRBJ2-3|TRBD2|NA|TRBV2
TGTGCCACCCGGATAGCGGGGGGCACAGATACGCGGTATTTT
CATRIAGGTDTRYF
>TRBJ1-2|TRBD1|NA|TRBV3-1
TGTGCCAGCAGAAACCTCGGACAGGTGAGGACCTACACCTTC
CASRNLGQVRTYTF
>TRBJ1-6|TRBD1|NA|TRBV20-1
TGCAGTGCTGAGGGGACAGCATATAATTCACCCCTCCACTTT
CSAEGTAYNSPLHF
>TRBJ1-1|NA|NA|TRBV4-1
TGCGCCAGCAATGACGAGGGTATGAACACTGAAGCTTTCTTT
CASNDEGMNTEAFF
>TRBJ1-4|NA|NA|TRBV29-1
TGCAGCGTTTCTGGGCAGACTAATGAAAAACTGTTTTTT
CSVSGQTNEKLFF
>TRBJ2-3|TRBD1|few|TRBV3-1
TGTGCCAGCAGCCGACAGGGGACGTCTGGAGATACGCAGTATTTT
CASSRQGTSGDTQYF
>TRBJ1-5|NA|NA|TRBV12-3/TRBV12-4
TGTGCCAGCAGTTTACTGACAGGTTCCGATATTAATCAGCCCCAGCATTTT
CASSLLTGSDINQPQHF
>TRBJ2-5|NA|NA|TRBV12-3/TRBV12-4
TGTGCCAGCAGCCAATGGGGAAGGGAGACCCAGTACTTC
CASSQWGRETQYF
>TRBJ1-4|TRBD1|NA|TRBV5-5
TGTGCCAGCAGCATGGATGGACAGGGGGCGTGGGAAAAACTGTTTTTT
CASSMDGQGAWEKLFF
>TRBJ2-1|NA|NA|TRBV24-1
TGTGCCACCGAGGGTTGGCAGGGTGGGGAGACCCAGTTCTTC
CATEGWQGGETQFF
>TRBJ1-4|NA|once|TRBV7-2
TGTGCCAGCAGTCCCTATAATGAAAAACTGTTTTTT
CASSPYNEKLFF
>TRBJ2-7|NA|few|TRBV6-1
TGTGCCAGCATGGGGGTCGACGAGCAGTACTTC
CASMGVDEQYF